These T cell receptor beta chains were read from a single sample in a study of neoadjuvant anti-PD-1 for oral cavity cancer. Here immunoSEQ multiplex PCR was the method, and the copy in TCRdb shows in-frame clones only, minus some. Of roughly 14,000 clones in the sample, 66% were seen once. Sequencing used PBMCs, obtained before nivolumab (anti-PD-1) treatment. These receptors all stem from a person aged 40 to 85 with oral cavity squamous cell carcinoma. The CDR3 runs from the conserved cysteine through the conserved F or W. D genes are given only for firm matches. Clone size, where shown, is once, few, many, or a class for clones that have expanded.

j_gene	abundance	v_gene	d_gene	CDR3aa	CDR3nt
TRBJ1-3	-	TRBV6-5	-	CASSYSGGISGNTIYF	TGTGCCAGCAGTTACTCAGGAGGAATCTCTGGAAACACCATATATTTT
TRBJ1-6	few	TRBV10-1	-	CASSELTDSPLHF	TGCGCCAGCAGTGAGTTGACGGATTCACCCCTCCACTTT
TRBJ1-5	-	TRBV19	-	CASSLDQRTNRNQPQHF	TGTGCCAGTAGTCTAGACCAGAGGACAAATCGCAATCAGCCCCAGCATTTT
TRBJ1-3	-	TRBV4-1	TRBD1	CASSPIGQALTNTIYF	TGCGCCAGCAGCCCTATAGGACAGGCCCTCACGAACACCATATATTTT
TRBJ2-1	-	TRBV19	TRBD2	CASSIAQSWTSGGVFRVNEQFF	TGTGCCAGTAGTATAGCCCAATCTTGGACTAGCGGGGGGGTCTTCCGAGTGAATGAGCAGTTCTTC
TRBJ2-1	once	TRBV14	TRBD2	CASSRTSGLVNNEQFF	TGTGCCAGCAGCCGGACTAGCGGCCTCGTAAACAATGAGCAGTTCTTC
TRBJ2-1	-	TRBV7-2	-	CASSALGAGYNEQFF	TGTGCCAGCAGCGCCCTAGGGGCGGGGTACAATGAGCAGTTCTTC
TRBJ1-1	few	TRBV7-2	-	CASSPRRNTEAFF	TGTGCCAGCAGCCCCCGGCGGAACACTGAAGCTTTCTTT
TRBJ2-6	-	TRBV4-2	-	CASSQEGGARGANVLTF	TGTGCCAGCAGCCAAGAAGGAGGGGCGAGAGGGGCCAACGTCCTGACTTTC
TRBJ2-5	-	TRBV4-1	-	CASSQEIRRETQYF	TGCGCCAGCAGCCAAGAGATCAGGAGAGAGACCCAGTACTTC
TRBJ2-3	-	TRBV5-8	TRBD1	CASSGTALSTDTQYF	TGTGCCAGCAGTGGGACAGCCCTGAGCACAGATACGCAGTATTTT
TRBJ2-2	few	TRBV27	-	CASTPREGLTGELFF	TGTGCCAGCACCCCACGGGAAGGGTTAACCGGGGAGCTGTTTTTT
TRBJ1-5	few	TRBV7-9	TRBD1	CASSQGQGDQPQHF	TGTGCCAGCAGCCAGGGACAGGGAGATCAGCCCCAGCATTTT
TRBJ2-6	-	TRBV5-1	-	CASSQKDSGANVLTF	TGCGCCAGCAGCCAGAAGGACTCTGGGGCCAACGTCCTGACTTTC
TRBJ1-3	-	TRBV30	-	CALDSGGNTIYF	TGTGCCTTGGACAGCGGCGGAAACACCATATATTTT
TRBJ1-1	-	TRBV5-1	-	CASSRLSGNTEAFF	TGCGCCAGCAGCCGACTTTCGGGGAACACTGAAGCTTTCTTT